This T cell receptor (beta chain) is from a study of T-cell memory formation after mild COVID-19 (dated by TCRdb to the early 2020s). Background on the whole study: TCR sequence clusters from the two donors were found to be largely donor specific. Longitudinal TCRalpha and TCRbeta repertoire sequencing tracked T-cell clones expanding and contracting after mild COVID-19 in a couple of donors. The cohort was made up of two young adult volunteers, one female and one male, who were previously healthy. General conclusions and limits of the study: SARS-CoV-2 specificity was not confirmed for the second-wave clones peaking on day 37. Some responding clones were found in pre-infection memory, which suggests that pre-existing cross-reactive memory T cells took part in the SARS-CoV-2 response. Balanced CD4/CD8 phenotypes were observed for clones contracting from day 15 to 85, whereas a bias towards CD4+ was observed for a second wave of clones expanding from day 15 to 37. Only a couple of mild cases were covered by the study, and larger cohorts that include severe cases with pre-infection samples were considered necessary. Contracting CD4+ clones were located mainly in the CM and EM memory subsets, whereas CD8+ clones were found to be enriched in EMRA.

Ficoll-Paque density gradient centrifugation was the method used to isolate PBMCs. The CDR1 and CDR2 encoded by the germline V gene are MGHRA and YSYEKL. From its cysteine to its phenylalanine, the CDR3 spans 14 amino acids. Only the CDR3 DNA stays, 42 bases, in frame from base 1. V and J are truncated by 4 bases and 1 base respectively, leaving an intervening sequence of 8 bases. In its sample, this clonotype was seen a few times. What antigen it recognizes has not been identified. One base away there is no much larger clone; base qualities are not given. Reads for this sample came from an Illumina NovaSeq 6000. cDNA libraries for TCRalpha and TCRbeta were prepared by 5'RACE using constant-segment primers, with sample barcodes and unique molecular identifiers added. RNA was extracted from every sample with Trizol reagent. Amplification of the libraries took two PCR steps, and the second step added a second sample barcode plus Illumina TruSeq adapters. Sequencing of libraries was performed on an Illumina NovaSeq with 2 x 150 bp paired-end reads. In the paper's pipeline: The reads were demultiplexed and collapsed into UMI-guided consensus sequences using migec v1.2.7. Using mixcr v2.1.11, UMI consensuses were aligned to TRA and TRB V and J templates and then assembled into clonotypes. Expanded or contracted clonotypes were those called significant by both edgeR and NoisET, with noise models trained on biological replicates. For edgeR calls, a false discovery rate-adjusted p below 0.01 and a log2 fold-change threshold of 1 were applied. As an exploratory analysis of dynamics, max-normalized trajectories of the 1000 most abundant clonotypes were examined with PCA combined with hierarchical clustering. Separately sequenced CD4+ and CD8+ repertoires were used to assign a CD4 or CD8 phenotype to each responding clone. TCRdb reanalyzed the raw reads on its own, using fastp at Q25 for trimming and MiXCR for clone calling, and kept in-frame beta chains. Every entry covers one CDR3 protein and lists the most common genes and DNA from its rows. V and J calls and clone size were set by TCRdb, not the authors. Within this sample are roughly 130,000 distinct CDR3 sequences, with about 18% of them counted one time only. The ten largest clones take up approximately 5.5% of the sample.

The rearranged segments are TRBV4-1 and TRBJ2-4; the D gene could be either TRBD1 or TRBD2, each agreeing at 6 bases. Sample: PBMCs or a T cell subset sorted from them (not recorded which). This TCR was sampled from a man younger than 35 who had mild COVID-19 (a few samples of this study predate the infection). The sample titles of this study are shuffled in the database, so cell type and time point are left out; the donor was told from shared clones. The bases read TGCGCCAGCAGCCGAGGGGGGGCCAAAAACATTCAGTACTTC. This translates into CASSRGGAKNIQYF.